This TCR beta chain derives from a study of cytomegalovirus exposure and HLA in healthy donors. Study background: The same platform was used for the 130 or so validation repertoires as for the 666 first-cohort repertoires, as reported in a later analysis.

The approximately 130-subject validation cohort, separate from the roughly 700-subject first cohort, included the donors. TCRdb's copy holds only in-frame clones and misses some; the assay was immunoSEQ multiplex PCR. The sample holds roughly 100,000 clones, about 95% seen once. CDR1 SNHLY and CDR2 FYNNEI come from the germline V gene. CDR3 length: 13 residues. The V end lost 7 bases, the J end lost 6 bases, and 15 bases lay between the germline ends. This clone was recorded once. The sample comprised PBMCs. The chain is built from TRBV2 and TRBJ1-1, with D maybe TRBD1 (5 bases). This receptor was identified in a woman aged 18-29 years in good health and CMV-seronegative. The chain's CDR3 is CASTLGGIPEAFF. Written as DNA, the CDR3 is TGTGCCAGCACCCTTGGGGGGATTCCTGAAGCTTTCTTT.